These 7 T cell receptor beta chains originate from one sample sequenced in a study of cytomegalovirus exposure and HLA in healthy donors. Vbeta (60) and Jbeta (13) primers were used in the PCR. The assay was immunoSEQ multiplex PCR, and TCRdb's table has in-frame clones only and misses some. The top ten hold roughly 2% of the sample, which has tens of thousands of clones, roughly 80% seen once. Sequenced material: PBMCs. These receptors originate from a man aged 35-49 years in good health and CMV-seronegative.

The chain has TRBV7-9 and TRBJ2-3, with TRBD2 matching over 11 bases. Trimming cost V 1 base and J 3 bases; bases outside gene matches: 3. The CDR3 is 16 residues long. Germline V gene lookup returns CDR1 SEHNR and CDR2 FQNEAQ (reference sequence). The CDR3 DNA is TGTGCCAGCAGCTTAGGTACTAGCGGGAGAACAGATACGCAGTATTTT. This sequence encodes CASSLGTSGRTDTQYF.

This chain connects TRBV7-8 to TRBJ2-7; D possibly corresponds to TRBD1 (6 bases). The CDR3 runs 15 residues. V was clipped by 1 base and J by 7 bases, with 17 bases between them. The germline gives CDR1 SGHVS, CDR2 FQNEAQ. The CDR3 reads CASSLGYRVGLEQYF. The CDR3 DNA follows: TGTGCCAGCAGCTTAGGGTACAGGGTGGGATTGGAGCAGTACTTC. The full variable domain, in which reference TRBV7-8 and TRBJ2-7 provide the parts outside the CDR3, is GAGVSQSPRYKVAKRGQDVALRCDPISGHVSLFWYQQALGQGPEFLTYFQNEAQLDKSGLPSDRFFAERPEGSVSTLKIQRTQQEDSAVYLCASSLGYRVGLEQYFGPGTRLTVT.

V gene TRBV27 combines with J gene TRBJ2-7; TRBD2 is a possible D gene (5 bases). The germline V gene has CDR1 MNHEY and CDR2 SMNVEV (reference sequence). This CDR3 is built from 15 residues. Trimming cost V 0 bases and J 5 bases, with 14 bases left between them. The CDR3 region is CASSLSMGLAHEQYF. As DNA, the CDR3 is TGTGCCAGCAGTTTATCGATGGGCCTAGCCCACGAGCAGTACTTC.

V is TRBV5-1 and J is TRBJ1-2; 12 bases fit TRBD1. Germline-derived CDR1 and CDR2 are SGHRS and YFSETQ. This CDR3 region has 15 residues. After removal of 3 bases from V and 4 bases from J, the junction contained 4 bases not matched to a gene. CDR3 DNA sequence: TGCGCCAGCAGCTCCGGGACAGGGGGCGGCTATGGCTACACCTTC. Its protein product is CASSSGTGGGYGYTF.

This rearrangement joins TRBV4-1 to TRBJ2-2, with 11 bases aligning to TRBD2. J gave up 1 base and V 4 bases, and 8 bases lay outside the gene matches. The CDR3 totals 18 residues. The germline V gene encodes CDR1 MGHRA and CDR2 YSYEKL. CDR3 residues: CASSRKELAGGNTGELFF. CDR3 in DNA: TGCGCCAGCAGCCGAAAGGAGCTAGCGGGGGGGAACACCGGGGAGCTGTTTTTT.

V is TRBV2 and J is TRBJ2-1; 8 nucleotides agree with TRBD1. Germline-derived CDR1 and CDR2 are SNHLY and FYNNEI. This CDR3 comprises 13 residues. CDR3 sequence: CAQEEQGAPEQFF. In DNA form, the CDR3 reads TGTGCGCAAGAAGAGCAGGGGGCCCCCGAGCAGTTCTTC.

J is TRBJ2-2 and V is TRBV10-3; 10 bases fit TRBD1. The V segment lost 10 bases and the J segment 6 bases; nucleotides outside the gene matches: 8. Germline values: CDR1 ENHRY, CDR2 SYGVKD. This CDR3 comprises 14 residues. The CDR3 bases are TGTGCCACAGGGGGGGACAGGGGATCCGGGGAGCTGTTTTTT. Its translation: CATGGDRGSGELFF.